Below, 20 T cell receptor beta chains from the same sample are listed, as sequenced in a study of T cell changes during pregnancy in multiple sclerosis. The assay was immunoSEQ multiplex PCR, and TCRdb's table has in-frame clones only and misses some. The sample carries 40,000 to 45,000 clones, 85% to 95% recorded once. The sample consisted of CD8+ T cells from peripheral blood mononuclear cells, taken in the third trimester of pregnancy. The receptors were sampled from a female donor with multiple sclerosis, enrolled in a pregnancy study.

The chain links TRBV9 to TRBJ2-1; 7 positions match TRBD2. Looked up from germline, CDR1 is SGDLS and CDR2 is YYNGEE. Losses at the gene ends were 4 bases for V and 0 bases for J; bases not matched to a gene: 4. The CDR3 sequence is 15 residues long. The CDR3 is CASSLAGDSYNEQFF. In nucleotides, the CDR3 is TGTGCCAGCAGCCTGGCGGGGGACTCCTACAATGAGCAGTTCTTC.

V usage is TRBV5-6 and J usage is TRBJ2-7, with TRBD2 identical over 9 bases. The CDR3 has 14 residues. J gave up 6 bases and V 5 bases, and 9 bases lay outside the gene matches. Germline values: CDR1 SGHDT, CDR2 YYEEEE. CDR3 protein: CASSLMGLALEQYF. The CDR3 DNA follows: TGTGCCAGCAGTCTTATGGGACTAGCACTCGAGCAGTACTTC.

This clone has a handful of counts. The chain has TRBV15 and TRBJ2-7, with D possibly matching TRBD1 (6 bases). Trimming pared 0 bases from V and 5 bases from J, leaving 14 bases between. The germline V gene encodes CDR1 LNHNV and CDR2 YYDKDF (reference sequence). This CDR3 comprises 15 residues. This chain's CDR3 is CATSRDSGQWNEQYF. As DNA, the CDR3 is TGTGCCACCAGCAGAGACTCCGGACAGTGGAACGAGCAGTACTTC.

The V gene is TRBV10-2, the J gene TRBJ1-1, with D possibly matching TRBD1 (5 bases). Trimming removed 0 bases from V and 4 bases from J, with 12 bases in between. Germline assignment: CDR1 WSHSY and CDR2 SAAADI. The CDR3 consists of 15 residues. CDR3 DNA: TGCGCCAGCAGTGAGTCGATTGAAGGGGCCACTGAAGCTTTCTTT. The encoded protein is CASSESIEGATEAFF.

To note about this clone: Other DNA sequences in this specimen translate into the identical CDR3. V is TRBV5-5 and J is TRBJ1-1, with D possibly TRBD1 on 6 matching bases. Germline CDR1 is SGHKS and CDR2 is YYEKEE (reference sequence). V was shortened by 0 bases and J by 5 bases, with 11 bases between the two germline ends. This CDR3 is 14 amino acids long. CDR3 sequence reads: CASSLERGGTEAFF. The DNA for the CDR3 is TGTGCCAGCAGCTTGGAAAGGGGGGGAACTGAAGCTTTCTTT.

For this clone: Other nucleotide sequences in the sample specify the same CDR3. The genes are TRBV7-9 and TRBJ2-7; D may be TRBD2 (5 bases). CDR3 size: 12 residues. Germline lookup yields CDR1 SEHNR and CDR2 FQNEAQ (reference sequence). The V end lost 1 base, the J end lost 6 bases, and 7 bases lay between the germline ends. The CDR3 loop reads CASSLGRGEQYF. In nucleotides, the CDR3 is TGTGCCAGCAGCTTAGGCCGGGGCGAGCAGTACTTC.

The chain joins TRBV27 to TRBJ2-7; D ambiguous. With 3 bases removed from V and 2 bases from J, the gap between germline ends came to 8 bases. This CDR3 is built from 13 residues. Germline V gives CDR1 MNHEY, CDR2 SMNVEV (reference sequence). CDR3 residues: CASSLTSTYEQYF. In nucleotides, the CDR3 is TGTGCCAGCAGTTTGACATCAACCTACGAGCAGTACTTC.

The chain joins TRBV15 to TRBJ2-5; tentatively, D is TRBD1 (6 bases). The CDR3 sequence is 16 residues long. Germline V gene sequence: CDR1 LNHNV, CDR2 YYDKDF (reference sequence). V was pared by 3 bases and J by 5 bases, with 19 bases between. This CDR3 is CATSSWDTMMKETQYF. CDR3 DNA sequence: TGTGCCACCAGCAGTTGGGACACAATGATGAAGGAGACCCAGTACTTC.

The chain carries TRBV28 and TRBJ2-7; 11 bases map to TRBD2. The CDR3 runs 16 residues. CDR1 and CDR2 from the germline V gene are MDHEN and SYDVKM. V was clipped by 2 bases and J by 7 bases; unmatched bases: 10. For the CDR3, the DNA is TGTGCCAGCAGTTTAGAAACTAGCGGGAGTCTGTGGGAGCAGTACTTC. As protein: CASSLETSGSLWEQYF.

In this sample, this clone turned up once. This sequence joins TRBV27 and TRBJ2-1; 7 bases are shared with TRBD1. Germline loops: CDR1 MNHEY, CDR2 SMNVEV (reference sequence). V was pared by 5 bases and J by 0 bases, with 7 bases of the junction left unmatched. There are 16 residues in the CDR3. The CDR3 DNA is TGTGCCAGCAGTAACAGGGGCGACTTCTCCTACAATGAGCAGTTCTTC. Its protein is CASSNRGDFSYNEQFF.

This clone was recorded a few times. The rearrangement links TRBV4-3 to TRBJ1-5; D is ambiguous. Germline assignment: CDR1 LGHNA and CDR2 YSLEER. This CDR3 has 14 residues. V was shortened by 5 bases and J by 6 bases, with 14 bases between the two germline ends. In DNA form, the CDR3 reads TGCGCCAGCAGCTCGGAAGCGGGCAGTCAGCCCCAGCATTTT. Translated, it gives CASSSEAGSQPQHF.

V and J are TRBV28 and TRBJ1-1, with 7 bases identical to TRBD1. The germline V gene has CDR1 MDHEN and CDR2 SYDVKM. This CDR3 is 17 amino acids long. V dropped 5 bases and J dropped 2; count of bases not matched to a gene: 14. The CDR3 DNA reads TGTGCCAGCAGTGCGGGCAGGGGGGTCCACCTTAACACTGAAGCTTTCTTT. This sequence encodes CASSAGRGVHLNTEAFF.

This clone has more than one count but fewer than ten. The V call is TRBV2, the J call TRBJ2-2; possible D gene TRBD1, 6 bases. CDR3 length: 11 residues. Germline V gene sequence: CDR1 SNHLY, CDR2 FYNNEI. With 6 bases removed from V and 8 bases from J, the gap between germline ends came to 7 bases. The CDR3 region has the DNA TGTGCCAGCAGAGGGACAGGGGAGCTGTTTTTT. It specifies CASRGTGELFF.

J is TRBJ2-7 and V is TRBV2; D gene unclear. V was trimmed by 7 bases and J by 6 bases, leaving 13 bases between them. This CDR3 comprises 12 residues. Germline values: CDR1 SNHLY, CDR2 FYNNEI. CDR3 protein: CASKAAPVEQYF. The CDR3 coding sequence is TGTGCCAGCAAGGCGGCGCCCGTCGAGCAGTACTTC.

Only a few counts were recorded for this clone. The chain uses TRBV19 and TRBJ1-1; D unresolved. CDR3 length: 14 amino acids. Germline CDR1 is LNHDA and CDR2 is SQIVND (reference sequence). Trimming removed 7 bases at V and 5 bases at J, with 17 bases between. CDR3 bases: TGTGCCAGTACGTCCAGCCAGCGGACGACTGAAGCTTTCTTT. Protein product: CASTSSQRTTEAFF. Variable domain in full (rest from reference TRBV19 and TRBJ1-1): DGGITQSPKYLFRKEGQNVTLSCEQNLNHDAMYWYRQDPGQGLRLIYYSQIVNDFQKGDIAEGYSVSREKKESFPLTVTSAQKNPTAFYLCASTSSQRTTEAFFGQGTRLTVV.

The V call is TRBV7-9, the J call TRBJ1-5; D unclear. The CDR3 has 14 amino acids. Trimming pared 7 bases from V and 1 base from J, leaving 11 bases between. The V gene's germline CDR1 is SEHNR and CDR2 FQNEAQ (reference sequence). CDR3: CASNLGGSNQPQHF. CDR3 sequence (DNA): TGTGCCAGCAATTTGGGAGGAAGCAATCAGCCCCAGCATTTT.

The V and J genes are TRBV4-3 and TRBJ2-5, with 9 bases that match TRBD2. The CDR3 has 15 residues. Germline-derived CDR1 and CDR2 are LGHNA and YSLEER. The V segment lost 4 bases and the J segment 0 bases; nucleotides outside the gene matches: 3. CDR3 DNA: TGCGCCAGCAGCCCGACTAGCGGAGACCAAGAGACCCAGTACTTC. This translates into CASSPTSGDQETQYF.

V usage is TRBV11-2 and J usage is TRBJ2-3; TRBD2 matches 8 bases. Germline V gene lookup returns CDR1 SGHAT and CDR2 FQNNGV. The CDR3 loop spans 13 amino acids. The V and J ends lost 1 base and 11 bases, in that order; junction bases with no gene match: 5. Here the CDR3 DNA reads TGTGCCAGCAGCTTAGTAGCGGCGGGAGGGCAGTATTTT. Its protein is CASSLVAAGGQYF.

The rearrangement links TRBV7-8 to TRBJ2-3, with D maybe TRBD2 (6 bases). The CDR3 sequence is 17 residues long. Germline V lookup: CDR1 SGHVS, CDR2 FQNEAQ. The germline V and J ends were trimmed by 0 bases and 0 bases, with 13 bases remaining between them. The CDR3 protein is CASSLALRGLSTDTQYF. In DNA form, the CDR3 reads TGTGCCAGCAGCTTAGCGCTTCGGGGACTTAGCACAGATACGCAGTATTTT.

This chain connects TRBV9 to TRBJ2-3; D is possibly TRBD1 (7 bases). Trimming shortened V by 0 bases and J by 3 bases, and 17 bases separated the two germline ends. Germline loops: CDR1 SGDLS, CDR2 YYNGEE. The CDR3 spans 17 residues. The CDR3 reads CASSVDPAAGGTDTQYF. The CDR3, as DNA: TGTGCCAGCAGCGTAGACCCCGCGGCAGGGGGGACAGATACGCAGTATTTT. Together with reference TRBV9 and TRBJ2-3, the CDR3 gives the full variable domain: DSGVTQTPKHLITATGQRVTLRCSPRSGDLSVYWYQQSLDQGLQFLIQYYNGEERAKGNILERFSAQQFPDLHSELNLSSLELGDSALYFCASSVDPAAGGTDTQYFGPGTRLTVL.